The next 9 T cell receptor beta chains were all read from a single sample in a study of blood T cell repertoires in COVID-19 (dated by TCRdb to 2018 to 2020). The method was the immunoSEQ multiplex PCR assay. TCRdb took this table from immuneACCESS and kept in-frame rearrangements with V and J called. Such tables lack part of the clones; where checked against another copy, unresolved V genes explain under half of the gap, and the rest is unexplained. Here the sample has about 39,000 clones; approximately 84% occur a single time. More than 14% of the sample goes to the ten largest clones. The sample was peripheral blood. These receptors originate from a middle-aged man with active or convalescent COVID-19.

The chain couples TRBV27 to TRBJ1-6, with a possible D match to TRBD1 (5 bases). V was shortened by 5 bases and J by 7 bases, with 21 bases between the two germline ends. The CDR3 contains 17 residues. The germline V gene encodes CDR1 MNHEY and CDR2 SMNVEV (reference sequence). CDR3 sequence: CASSETRRQQWNSPLHF. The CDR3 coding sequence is TGTGCCAGCAGTGAAACGCGGAGACAGCAATGGAATTCACCCCTCCACTTT.

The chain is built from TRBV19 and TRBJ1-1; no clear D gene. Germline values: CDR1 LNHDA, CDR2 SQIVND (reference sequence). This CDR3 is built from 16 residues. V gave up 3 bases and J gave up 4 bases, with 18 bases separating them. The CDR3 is CASSIGSRTGGTEAFF. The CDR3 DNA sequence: TGTGCCAGTAGTATTGGTAGTAGGACGGGAGGCACTGAAGCTTTCTTT.

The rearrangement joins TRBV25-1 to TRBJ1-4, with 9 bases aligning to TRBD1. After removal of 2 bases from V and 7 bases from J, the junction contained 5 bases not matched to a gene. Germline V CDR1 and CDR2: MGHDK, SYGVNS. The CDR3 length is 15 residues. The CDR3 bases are TGTGCCAGCAGTGAAGACAGGGGGATAGTTGAAAAACTGTTTTTT. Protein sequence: CASSEDRGIVEKLFF.

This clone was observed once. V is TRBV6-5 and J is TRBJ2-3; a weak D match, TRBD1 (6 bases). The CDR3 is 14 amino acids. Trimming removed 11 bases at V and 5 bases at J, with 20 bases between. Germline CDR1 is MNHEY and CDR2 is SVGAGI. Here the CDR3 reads CAGKKGHGEDTQYF. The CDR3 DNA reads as TGTGCCGGCAAGAAGGGACATGGCGAAGATACGCAGTATTTT.

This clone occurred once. The CDR3 loop is CASGFGGGRTDTQYF. The CDR3 region has the DNA TGTGCCAGCGGTTTTGGGGGGGGGAGGACAGATACGCAGTATTTT. V usage is TRBV5-4 and J usage is TRBJ2-3; 7 nucleotides align to TRBD2. This CDR3 is built from 15 residues. Per the germline V gene, CDR1 is SGHNT and CDR2 is YYREEE (reference sequence). The J segment lost 3 bases and the V segment lost 7 bases, leaving 11 bases of the junction unmatched.

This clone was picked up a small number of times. CDR3 in DNA: TGCAGCGGTGAGACGGGGAACTATGGCTACACCTTC. Its translation is CSGETGNYGYTF. The chain combines TRBV29-1 with TRBJ1-2; D is undetermined. CDR1 is SQVTM, CDR2 ANQGSEA, per germline. With 7 bases removed from V and 2 bases from J, the gap between germline ends came to 11 bases. The CDR3 runs to 12 residues.

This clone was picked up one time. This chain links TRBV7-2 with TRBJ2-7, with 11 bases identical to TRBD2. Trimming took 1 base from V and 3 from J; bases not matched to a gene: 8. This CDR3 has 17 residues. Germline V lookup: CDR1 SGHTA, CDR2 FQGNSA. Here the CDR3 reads CASSLGGTSGGHYEQYF. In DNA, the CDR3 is TGTGCCAGCAGCTTAGGCGGTACTAGCGGGGGCCACTACGAGCAGTACTTC.

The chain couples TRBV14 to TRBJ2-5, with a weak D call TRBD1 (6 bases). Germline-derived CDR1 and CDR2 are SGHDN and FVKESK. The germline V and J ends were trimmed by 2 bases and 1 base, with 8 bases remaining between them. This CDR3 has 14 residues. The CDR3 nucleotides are TGTGCCAGCAGCCAAAACAGGGCCCAAGAGACCCAGTACTTC. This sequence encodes CASSQNRAQETQYF. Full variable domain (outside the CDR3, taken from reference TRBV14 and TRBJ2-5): EAGVTQFPSHSVIEKGQTVTLRCDPISGHDNLYWYRRVMGKEIKFLLHFVKESKQDESGMPNNRFLAERTGGTYSTLKVQPAELEDSGVYFCASSQNRAQETQYFGPGTRLLVL.

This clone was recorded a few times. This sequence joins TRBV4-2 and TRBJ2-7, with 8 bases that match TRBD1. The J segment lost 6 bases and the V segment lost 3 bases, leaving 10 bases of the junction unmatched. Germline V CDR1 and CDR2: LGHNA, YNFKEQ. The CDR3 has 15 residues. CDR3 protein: CASSHRDRGSREQYF. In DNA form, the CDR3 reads TGTGCCAGCAGCCATCGAGACAGGGGTTCCCGCGAGCAGTACTTC.